This T cell receptor beta chain was recovered during a study of PD-1 blockade in classical Hodgkin lymphoma. Study-level findings and limits: The baseline diversity of complete responders showed similarity to that of newly diagnosed patients.

With 0 bases clipped from V and 12 bases from J, the junction kept 12 bases outside the gene matches. This CDR3 has 15 residues. Germline values: CDR1 SGHDT, CDR2 YYEEEE. With regard to this clone: Its antigen is not identified.

Patients all relapsed after autologous stem cell transplantation, and there was variation in brentuximab vedotin exposure. Assay: immunoSEQ multiplex PCR; the TCRdb copy retains only in-frame clones and omits some. The table shows fewer than 90,000 clones, with about 92% occurring only once. This rearrangement joins TRBV5-6 to TRBJ2-1, with 7 bases identical to TRBD2. The sample consisted of peripheral blood mononuclear cells (PBMCs), taken at baseline. This clonotype was obtained from a human donor with classical Hodgkin lymphoma. CDR3 protein: CASSLANSGSRRQFF. The DNA for the CDR3 is TGTGCCAGCAGCTTGGCTAATAGCGGGTCCCGAAGGCAGTTCTTC.